Following are 26 T cell receptor beta chains from one sample sequenced in a study of blood T cell repertoires in COVID-19. Generated by immunoSEQ multiplex PCR, the TCRdb table keeps only in-frame clones and is missing some. The sample records some 150,000 clones, 70% to 90% being singletons. The source material was peripheral blood. The receptor set was obtained from a man aged 55 to 69 with active or convalescent COVID-19.

This clone has only a few counts. The chain recombines TRBV7-9 with TRBJ1-3, with D perhaps matching TRBD1 (5 bases). The CDR3 spans 14 residues. The germline V gene encodes CDR1 SEHNR and CDR2 FQNEAQ (reference sequence). V was cut by 9 bases and J by 4 bases, with 16 bases left in between. The CDR3 DNA sequence: TGTGCCAGTCATTCAGGACACATGGGAAACACCATATATTTT. It translates to CASHSGHMGNTIYF.

This clone was seen only once. The chain combines TRBV4-3 with TRBJ2-7; 10 nucleotides match TRBD2. The CDR3 length is 16 residues. The V and J ends lost 4 bases and 6 bases, in that order; junction bases with no gene match: 12. The germline V gene encodes CDR1 LGHNA and CDR2 YSLEER. CDR3 bases: TGCGCCAGCAGCCTCGATAGCGGGAGGACGACTGGCGAGCAGTACTTC. Translated, it gives CASSLDSGRTTGEQYF.

This clone appeared a few times. V gene TRBV5-1 combines with J gene TRBJ1-1; 8 nucleotides agree with TRBD1. Trimming removed 4 bases from V and 4 bases from J; junction bases left unmatched: 6. The CDR3 consists of 14 residues. Germline V gene sequence: CDR1 SGHRS, CDR2 YFSETQ. The CDR3 DNA sequence: TGCGCCAGCAGCGACACAGGGGGGACCACTGAAGCTTTCTTT. It yields the protein CASSDTGGTTEAFF.

The rearrangement uses TRBV5-1 and TRBJ2-7; D unclear. Germline values: CDR1 SGHRS, CDR2 YFSETQ. V lost 0 bases and J 3 bases, leaving 10 bases between the germline ends. The CDR3 extends over 14 amino acids. CDR3 region: CASSLATRVYEQYF. Written as DNA, the CDR3 is TGCGCCAGCAGCTTGGCCACGAGAGTCTACGAGCAGTACTTC.

The CDR3, as DNA: TGTGCCAGTACTGGGACTAGCGGGAGAAGAGGCCACAATGAGCAGTTCTTC. It is translated as CASTGTSGRRGHNEQFF. The J gene is TRBJ2-1, the V gene TRBV19; TRBD2 matches 14 bases. Germline trimming cut 7 bases from V and 5 bases from J; bases unmatched to any gene: 10. Germline V CDR1 and CDR2: LNHDA, SQIVND (reference sequence). CDR3 length equals 17 residues.

The J gene is TRBJ1-5, the V gene TRBV9; D remains ambiguous. Germline CDR1 is SGDLS and CDR2 is YYNGEE. V was shortened by 3 bases and J by 3 bases, with 13 bases between the two germline ends. The CDR3 is 15 amino acids. CDR3 nucleotide sequence: TGTGCCAGCAGCGCCTCCGGGGTGGACAATCAGCCCCAGCATTTT. Its translation is CASSASGVDNQPQHF. Full variable domain (missing parts from reference TRBV9 and TRBJ1-5): DSGVTQTPKHLITATGQRVTLRCSPRSGDLSVYWYQQSLDQGLQFLIQYYNGEERAKGNILERFSAQQFPDLHSELNLSSLELGDSALYFCASSASGVDNQPQHFGDGTRLSIL.

The genes are TRBV19 and TRBJ1-5, with TRBD1 matching 9 bases. There are 15 residues in the CDR3. CDR1 is LNHDA, CDR2 SQIVND, per germline (reference sequence). Germline trimming cut 5 bases from V and 7 bases from J; bases unmatched to any gene: 9. CDR3: CASSSTGTGKQPQHF. CDR3 sequence (DNA): TGTGCCAGTAGTTCCACCGGGACAGGGAAACAGCCCCAGCATTTT.

This rearrangement joins TRBV7-9 to TRBJ2-2; TRBD2 is a possible D gene (6 bases). The CDR3 is made up of 14 amino acids. Germline lookup yields CDR1 SEHNR and CDR2 FQNEAQ (reference sequence). Trimming pared 5 bases from V and 0 bases from J, leaving 7 bases between. CDR3 loop: CASSRLANTGELFF. DNA of the CDR3: TGTGCCAGCAGCCGACTAGCGAACACCGGGGAGCTGTTTTTT.

The V call is TRBV18, the J call TRBJ2-5; 8 bases map to TRBD1. Germline loops: CDR1 KGHSH, CDR2 LQKENI. Trimming at V came to 3 bases and at J to 4 bases, leaving 10 bases not matched to a gene. The CDR3 is 16 amino acids. Written as DNA, the CDR3 is TGTGCCAGCTCACCTGTACAGGGGGTCATAGGAGAGACCCAGTACTTC. Amino acid sequence: CASSPVQGVIGETQYF.

The chain links TRBV19 to TRBJ2-1, with TRBD2 matching over 7 bases. V dropped 1 base and J dropped 4; count of bases not matched to a gene: 1. This CDR3 is 14 amino acids long. Germline V lookup: CDR1 LNHDA, CDR2 SQIVND (reference sequence). Written as DNA, the CDR3 is TGTGCCAGTAGTATAGGGGGGGGTTACAATGAGCAGTTCTTC. Its translation: CASSIGGGYNEQFF. The whole variable domain, remainder taken from reference TRBV19 and TRBJ2-1, is DGGITQSPKYLFRKEGQNVTLSCEQNLNHDAMYWYRQDPGQGLRLIYYSQIVNDFQKGDIAEGYSVSREKKESFPLTVTSAQKNPTAFYLCASSIGGGYNEQFFGPGTRLTVL.

The chain employs TRBV18 and TRBJ1-2, with a tentative D call TRBD1 (5 bases). V was cut by 3 bases and J by 6 bases, with 11 bases left in between. The CDR3 has 13 residues. Germline lookup yields CDR1 KGHSH and CDR2 LQKENI. The CDR3 sequence is CASSPQGFDGYTF. The CDR3 coding sequence is TGTGCCAGCTCACCTCAGGGATTCGATGGCTACACCTTC.

CDR3 in DNA: TGTGCCAGCAGCCCGGACAGGGATGGACAGCCCCAGCATTTT. This gives the protein CASSPDRDGQPQHF. The chain employs TRBV7-8 and TRBJ1-5, with 8 bases matching TRBD1. CDR3 length equals 14 residues. The V segment lost 5 bases and the J segment 7 bases; nucleotides outside the gene matches: 7. CDR1 is SGHVS, CDR2 FQNEAQ, per germline.

This clone was detected once. This sequence joins TRBV11-2 and TRBJ2-3; D is undetermined. Germline V gene sequence: CDR1 SGHAT, CDR2 FQNNGV. Trimming left V 1 base short and J 0 bases short, with 11 bases between. This CDR3 has 16 residues. The CDR3 coding sequence is TGTGCCAGCAGCTTAGTAGGCGGATCTAGCACAGATACGCAGTATTTT. Encoded protein: CASSLVGGSSTDTQYF.

This chain uses TRBV4-2 with TRBJ1-2, with D possibly being TRBD1 (5 bases). Germline CDR1 is LGHNA and CDR2 is YNFKEQ. V was shortened by 0 bases and J by 4 bases, with 9 bases between the two germline ends. The CDR3 spans 14 residues. CDR3 region: CASSQEGQGYGYTF. The CDR3 DNA sequence: TGTGCCAGCAGCCAAGAGGGGCAGGGCTATGGCTACACCTTC.

The genes are TRBV28 and TRBJ2-7; no definite D call. The CDR3 is made up of 11 amino acids. Germline values: CDR1 MDHEN, CDR2 SYDVKM. The V gene lost 5 bases and the J gene lost 3 bases, with 5 bases spanning the gap. CDR3 sequence (DNA): TGTGCCAGCAGTCAGTACTACGAGCAGTACTTC. This translates into CASSQYYEQYF.

This clone was seen a handful of times. This chain joins TRBV5-1 and TRBJ1-6; 7 bases match TRBD1. Trimming cost V 4 bases and J 8 bases; bases outside gene matches: 3. CDR3 length: 13 amino acids. Germline V gene data show CDR1 as SGHRS and CDR2 as YFSETQ. CDR3 bases: TGCGCCAGCAGCCTGAGGGGGCATTCACCCCTCCACTTT. It is translated as CASSLRGHSPLHF.

The genes are TRBV7-8 and TRBJ1-4; 7 bases agree with TRBD1. Germline V lookup: CDR1 SGHVS, CDR2 FQNEAQ. The V gene end was trimmed by 2 bases and the J gene end by 8 bases; junction bases not matched to a gene: 8. The CDR3 loop spans 15 amino acids. CDR3 sequence: CASSLTTGAGEKLFF. CDR3 sequence (DNA): TGTGCCAGCAGCTTAACCACAGGGGCAGGGGAAAAACTGTTTTTT.

The rearrangement joins TRBV19 to TRBJ1-3; 7 nucleotides line up with TRBD1. Trimming removed 8 bases from V and 0 bases from J; junction bases left unmatched: 7. The CDR3 is 15 residues long. The germline V gene has CDR1 LNHDA and CDR2 SQIVND (reference sequence). The chain's CDR3 is CASSKQGFSGNTIYF. For the CDR3, the DNA is TGTGCCAGTTCAAAACAGGGGTTCTCTGGAAACACCATATATTTT.

The chain links TRBV14 to TRBJ2-1; 12 positions agree with TRBD2. The length of the CDR3 is 16 residues. V shed 3 bases, J shed 7 bases, and the junction held 7 bases outside the gene matches. CDR1 SGHDN and CDR2 FVKESK come from the germline V gene. For the CDR3, the DNA is TGTGCCAGCAGCCATCGACTAGCGGGAGCTGGTAATGAGCAGTTCTTC. Residues: CASSHRLAGAGNEQFF.

This chain uses TRBV10-1 with TRBJ2-3; 8 nucleotides match TRBD2. The CDR3 sequence is 13 residues long. CDR1 is WNHNN and CDR2 is SYGVQD in the germline V gene (reference sequence). Trimming cost V 7 bases and J 3 bases; bases outside gene matches: 3. In DNA form, the CDR3 reads TGCGCCAGCACACAGCGGGAGACAGATACGCAGTATTTT. Its protein product is CASTQRETDTQYF.

The chain recombines TRBV2 with TRBJ1-6; D perhaps matches TRBD1 (6 bases). This CDR3 has 16 amino acids. Looked up from germline, CDR1 is SNHLY and CDR2 is FYNNEI. Between the trimmed V and J ends, which lost 6 bases and 4 bases, there was a span of 16 bases. The CDR3 DNA reads TGTGCCAGCAGAGGGGGAAGCGGGGCTTATAATTCACCCCTCCACTTT. Translation gives CASRGGSGAYNSPLHF.

The chain uses TRBV18 and TRBJ1-1, with D possibly being TRBD1 (5 bases). V lost 1 base and J 4 bases, leaving 13 bases between the germline ends. CDR1 is KGHSH, CDR2 LQKENI, per germline. This CDR3 is 15 amino acids long. CDR3 coding DNA: TGTGCCAGCTCACCACATGGGGGGTTGGGCACTGAAGCTTTCTTT. Amino acids: CASSPHGGLGTEAFF.

This chain connects TRBV6-5 to TRBJ1-2; 8 nucleotides line up with TRBD1. This CDR3 spans 13 amino acids. Losses at the gene ends were 6 bases for V and 4 bases for J; bases not matched to a gene: 4. In germline, CDR1 is MNHEY, CDR2 SVGAGI. The CDR3 coding sequence is TGTGCCAGCAGGAAGACAGGGGCCTATGGCTACACCTTC. It encodes CASRKTGAYGYTF.

This rearrangement joins TRBV29-1 to TRBJ2-1; D may be TRBD1 (5 bases). Trimming pared 2 bases from V and 7 bases from J, leaving 9 bases between. This CDR3 region has 12 residues. Germline lookup yields CDR1 SQVTM and CDR2 ANQGSEA. The CDR3 sequence is CSVERGANEQFF. For the CDR3, the DNA is TGCAGCGTTGAACGTGGGGCGAATGAGCAGTTCTTC.

This chain joins TRBV28 and TRBJ1-4, with D possibly being TRBD1 (6 bases). The CDR3 totals 15 residues. Trimming removed 4 bases from V and 1 base from J, with 10 bases in between. Germline V gene data show CDR1 as MDHEN and CDR2 as SYDVKM. CDR3 region: CASSSPRGTNEKLFF. The CDR3 DNA follows: TGTGCCAGCAGTTCGCCCAGGGGAACTAATGAAAAACTGTTTTTT.

The chain couples TRBV7-9 to TRBJ2-3; 8 bases line up with TRBD2. The V and J ends lost 5 bases and 0 bases, in that order; junction bases with no gene match: 4. The CDR3 has 15 residues. Germline V gene sequence: CDR1 SEHNR, CDR2 FQNEAQ (reference sequence). Written as DNA, the CDR3 is TGTGCCAGCAGCCCCATAGCGGGGAGCACAGATACGCAGTATTTT. Amino acid sequence: CASSPIAGSTDTQYF.